This T cell receptor beta chain was obtained from a study of OX40 agonist ivuxolimab in advanced cancers. Study-wide background: Prior anti-PD-1, anti-PD-L1 or anti-CTLA-4 therapy was allowed; around 40% had some.

Here immunoSEQ multiplex PCR was the method, and the copy in TCRdb shows in-frame clones only, minus some. The table lists 74,000 or so clones, more than 70% of them singletons, with about 9% in the top ten. Study outcomes and limitations: Average numbers of expanded clones were greater in CD8+ T cells than in CD4+. There was clonal expansion of CD4+ and CD8+ blood T cells by week 6 at 0.1 to 3.0 mg/kg.

People who had autoimmune disease history or systemic immunosuppression were excluded. Worth noting for this clone: Its antigen is unknown.

CDR3 length: 14 amino acids. V lost 1 base and J lost 2, with 10 bases in between. Germline V gene data show CDR1 as SGHNT and CDR2 as YYREEE (reference sequence). This clonotype originated in an adult with an advanced solid tumor such as melanoma, head and neck, liver or kidney cancer. V is TRBV5-4 and J is TRBJ2-7; D is undetermined. Source: CD4+ or CD8+ T cells sorted from blood, taken in a trial of the OX40 agonist ivuxolimab. The CDR3 sequence is CASSLRAAAYEQYF. The CDR3 nucleotides are TGTGCCAGCAGCTTGAGGGCAGCCGCCTACGAGCAGTACTTC.